A single sample gave rise to the 30 T cell receptor beta chains below, sequenced in a study of CD8 T cells in ankylosing spondylitis (dated by TCRdb to between 2016 and 2019). The library was built by means of 5' RACE. Data came from an Illumina HiSeq 2500. TCRdb's own reprocessing of the public reads used fastp at Q25 and MiXCR and kept productive beta chains. Here each entry gathers all rows of one CDR3 protein and keeps the most common genes and DNA. The sample table holds approximately 220,000 distinct CDR3 sequences, of which about 10% were seen once. The top ten clonotypes cover about 20% of the sample. Sequencing was performed on blood, either unsorted or a sorted T cell fraction (not recorded which). These receptor sequences come from a male donor with ankylosing spondylitis or in good health (not recorded which).

This clonotype was found many times. The V call is TRBV5-1, the J call TRBJ2-5; D gene ambiguous. This CDR3 has 11 amino acids. Between the trimmed V and J ends, which lost 0 bases and 13 bases, there was a span of 10 bases. Germline CDR1 is SGHRS and CDR2 is YFSETQ. Written as DNA, the CDR3 is TGCGCCAGCAGCTTGGAGGGTGGAGCGTACTTC. Encoded protein: CASSLEGGAYF. Complete variable domain (other parts from reference TRBV5-1 and TRBJ2-5): KAGVTQTPRYLIKTRGQQVTLSCSPISGHRSVSWYQQTPGQGLQFLFEYFSETQRNKGNFPGRFSGRQFSNSRSEMNVSTLELGDSALYLCASSLEGGAYFGPGTRLLVL.

This clonotype was detected many times. The rearrangement links TRBV7-9 to TRBJ2-7; 8 nucleotides align to TRBD1. The CDR3 is made up of 12 amino acids. The trim removed 6 bases at V and 7 bases at J, leaving 5 bases unmatched. CDR1 and CDR2 from the germline V gene are SEHNR and FQNEAQ (reference sequence). The CDR3 protein is CASRSTGGEQYF. CDR3 sequence (DNA): TGTGCCAGCAGGAGCACAGGGGGAGAGCAGTACTTC.

This clonotype came up many times. The rearrangement uses TRBV7-8 and TRBJ2-7; D gene ambiguous. The V and J ends lost 3 bases and 0 bases respectively, with 6 bases between them. CDR1 and CDR2 from the germline V gene are SGHVS and FQNEAQ. The CDR3 is 13 amino acids. In nucleotides, the CDR3 is TGTGCCAGCAGCTTGGCCAGCTCCTACGAGCAGTACTTC. Amino acid sequence: CASSLASSYEQYF. The whole variable domain, remainder taken from reference TRBV7-8 and TRBJ2-7, is GAGVSQSPRYKVAKRGQDVALRCDPISGHVSLFWYQQALGQGPEFLTYFQNEAQLDKSGLPSDRFFAERPEGSVSTLKIQRTQQEDSAVYLCASSLASSYEQYFGPGTRLTVT.

This clonotype was seen ten or more times. The chain has TRBV29-1 and TRBJ1-6, with TRBD1 matching 7 bases. Germline CDR1 is SQVTM and CDR2 is ANQGSEA. J lost 9 bases, V lost 6 bases, and 2 bases had no gene match. The CDR3 contains 11 residues. This chain's CDR3 is CSVGDSSPLHF. The CDR3 bases are TGCAGCGTGGGGGACAGTTCACCCCTCCACTTT.

This clonotype was observed at least ten times. The chain couples TRBV27 to TRBJ2-1; possible D gene TRBD2, 5 bases. Germline loops: CDR1 MNHEY, CDR2 SMNVEV (reference sequence). The CDR3 spans 13 residues. V lost 3 bases to trimming and J lost 5 bases, with 8 bases between them. The CDR3: CASSFSGNNEQFF. For the CDR3, the DNA is TGTGCCAGCAGTTTCTCGGGAAACAATGAGCAGTTCTTC.

This clonotype was counted at least ten times. CDR3 sequence: CSARDGGDPNTEAFF. CDR3 DNA: TGCAGTGCTAGAGATGGTGGAGACCCGAACACTGAAGCTTTCTTT. The rearrangement uses TRBV20-1 and TRBJ1-1; D unclear. V lost 0 bases to trimming and J lost 1 base, with 12 bases between them. Germline V CDR1 and CDR2: DFQATT, SNEGSKA (reference sequence). The CDR3 extends over 15 amino acids.

The rearrangement joins TRBV5-1 to TRBJ2-1, with TRBD2 matching over 14 bases. From germline, CDR1 is SGHRS and CDR2 YFSETQ. The CDR3 is 15 amino acids. V was pared by 6 bases and J by 7 bases, with 6 bases of the junction left unmatched. CDR3 sequence (DNA): TGCGCCAGCACCCCGACTAGCGGGGGGGTTAATGAGCAGTTCTTC. Residues: CASTPTSGGVNEQFF.

This clonotype was seen repeatedly, ten times or more. This chain joins TRBV7-3 and TRBJ2-3, with TRBD1 matching over 7 bases. With 2 bases clipped from V and 4 bases from J, the junction kept 3 bases outside the gene matches. The CDR3 runs to 14 residues. Germline CDR1 and CDR2: SGHTA and FQGTGA. The CDR3 is CASSLGQDSDTQYF. Written as DNA, the CDR3 is TGTGCCAGCAGCTTAGGACAGGATTCAGATACGCAGTATTTT.

This clonotype was seen at least ten times. The chain is built from TRBV20-1 and TRBJ2-2; D gene unclear. Germline V gene sequence: CDR1 DFQATT, CDR2 SNEGSKA (reference sequence). This CDR3 contains 14 residues. Trimming left V 3 bases short and J 1 base short, with 9 bases between. The CDR3: CSARGQRNTGELFF. The CDR3 DNA reads as TGCAGTGCTAGGGGCCAGCGGAACACCGGGGAGCTGTTTTTT.

This clonotype appeared a few times. The V call is TRBV9, the J call TRBJ2-2, with a weak D call TRBD2 (6 bases). Trimming stripped 0 bases from V and 4 bases from J, with 10 bases between. The CDR3 totals 15 residues. CDR1 SGDLS and CDR2 YYNGEE come from the germline V gene. The CDR3 loop is CASSVGDFPTGELFF. CDR3 coding DNA: TGTGCCAGCAGCGTAGGGGACTTCCCCACCGGGGAGCTGTTTTTT.

With respect to this clonotype: A much larger clonotype is one base distant, so this may be a read error. The V gene is TRBV7-9, the J gene TRBJ2-3, with a weak D call TRBD1 (5 bases). CDR1 SEHNR and CDR2 FQNEAQ come from the germline V gene (reference sequence). CDR3 length: 12 residues. The CDR3 coding sequence is TGTGCCAGCAGCTTAGAGGGGAATACGCCGTATTTT. Translated, it gives CASSLEGNTPYF.

This clonotype appeared many times. This chain links TRBV5-1 with TRBJ2-7; 7 positions agree with TRBD2. V was clipped by 4 bases and J by 5 bases; unmatched bases: 6. The CDR3 runs to 13 residues. Germline V gene sequence: CDR1 SGHRS, CDR2 YFSETQ. The CDR3 sequence: CASSIAGNHEQYF. The CDR3 bases are TGCGCCAGCAGCATAGCGGGCAACCACGAGCAGTACTTC.

A few counts support this clonotype. As DNA, the CDR3 is TGCGCCAGCAGCGTAGGACAGGGGGGGCAAGAGACCCAGTACTTC. This gives the protein CASSVGQGGQETQYF. The chain couples TRBV5-1 to TRBJ2-5, with 10 bases aligning to TRBD1. The ends lost 4 bases at V and 2 bases at J; junction bases unmatched: 5. The germline V gene encodes CDR1 SGHRS and CDR2 YFSETQ. This CDR3 has 15 residues. Using reference TRBV5-1 and TRBJ2-5 for the parts outside the CDR3, the full variable domain is KAGVTQTPRYLIKTRGQQVTLSCSPISGHRSVSWYQQTPGQGLQFLFEYFSETQRNKGNFPGRFSGRQFSNSRSEMNVSTLELGDSALYLCASSVGQGGQETQYFGPGTRLLVL.

This chain links TRBV6-1 with TRBJ2-7; perhaps TRBD1 as D (5 bases). Germline CDR1 is MNHNS and CDR2 is SASEGT. The CDR3 has 14 amino acids. V gave up 6 bases and J gave up 0 bases, with 12 bases separating them. The CDR3: CASSPWGSSYEQYF. For the CDR3, the DNA is TGTGCCAGCAGCCCGTGGGGCAGCTCCTACGAGCAGTACTTC.

This clonotype came up many times. This rearrangement joins TRBV12-3 or TRBV12-4 to TRBJ2-2; the match to TRBD2 covers 8 bases. With V trimmed by 7 bases and J by 4 bases, 8 bases remained unmatched. The CDR3 runs 15 residues. This CDR3 reads CASTSASGGTGELFF. The CDR3 nucleotides read TGTGCCAGCACCTCTGCAAGCGGGGGCACCGGGGAGCTGTTTTTT.

This clonotype showed up many times. The V and J genes are TRBV9 and TRBJ2-3; D may match TRBD1 or TRBD2 (5 bases each). From germline, CDR1 is SGDLS and CDR2 YYNGEE. The V and J ends lost 2 bases and 0 bases respectively, with 10 bases between them. The CDR3 is made up of 15 amino acids. The CDR3 DNA is TGTGCCAGCAGCGTGGGGGTTTTTAGCACAGATACGCAGTATTTT. Translating gives CASSVGVFSTDTQYF.

This clonotype was seen many times. The chain joins TRBV5-1 to TRBJ1-1, with D maybe TRBD1 (6 bases). The germline CDR1 and CDR2 sequences are SGHRS and YFSETQ. Between the trimmed V and J ends, which lost 2 bases and 0 bases, there was a span of 11 bases. CDR3 size: 15 residues. The CDR3 protein is CASSFQGHMNTEAFF. CDR3 nucleotides: TGCGCCAGCAGCTTCCAGGGGCACATGAACACTGAAGCTTTCTTT.

This clonotype was seen repeatedly, ten times or more. As DNA, the CDR3 is TGTGCCAGCAGTTACCCCCCGACAGGGCGTTCGGGGTTGGCTAATCAGCCCCAGCATTTT. Protein product: CASSYPPTGRSGLANQPQHF. The rearrangement links TRBV6-2 or TRBV6-3 to TRBJ1-5; 7 bases line up with TRBD1. The CDR3 has 20 amino acids. CDR1 is MNHEY, CDR2 SVGEGT, per germline. With 2 bases clipped from V and 4 bases from J, the junction kept 20 bases outside the gene matches.

This clonotype was found many times. The rearrangement joins TRBV7-9 to TRBJ2-2; D is perhaps TRBD1 (6 bases). CDR1 is SEHNR and CDR2 is FQNEAQ in the germline V gene (reference sequence). The V end lost 6 bases, the J end lost 7 bases, and 9 bases lay between the germline ends. The CDR3 runs 12 residues. The CDR3 sequence is CASSTGFGELFF. CDR3 coding DNA: TGTGCCAGCAGTACAGGGTTCGGGGAGCTGTTTTTT.

Many counts were recorded for this clonotype. The chain couples TRBV6-1 to TRBJ2-2, with 9 bases fitting TRBD1. Germline V gene sequence: CDR1 MNHNS, CDR2 SASEGT. The CDR3 runs 16 residues. V shed 5 bases, J shed 5 bases, and the junction held 9 bases outside the gene matches. CDR3 protein: CASSKGQGVPTGELFF. CDR3 in DNA: TGTGCCAGCAGTAAGGGACAGGGAGTCCCAACCGGGGAGCTGTTTTTT.

The chain couples TRBV7-8 to TRBJ2-5, with D possibly TRBD1 on 6 matching bases. The germline V gene encodes CDR1 SGHVS and CDR2 FQNEAQ. The CDR3 contains 14 residues. V lost 5 bases to trimming and J lost 5 bases, with 15 bases between them. CDR3 sequence (DNA): TGTGCCAGCAGCCACACAGGGATGGGGGAGACCCAGTACTTC. Its translation: CASSHTGMGETQYF.

The rearrangement joins TRBV30 to TRBJ2-7, with D perhaps TRBD2 (6 bases). This CDR3 spans 14 amino acids. CDR1 and CDR2 (germline): GTSNPN, SVGIG (reference sequence). V was trimmed by 5 bases and J by 2 bases, leaving 16 bases between them. The CDR3 region has the DNA TGTGCCTGGTCTCTCGGGACTGGACCCTACGAGCAGTACTTC. Encoded protein: CAWSLGTGPYEQYF. Drawing the rest from reference TRBV30 and TRBJ2-7, the complete variable domain is SQTIHQWPATLVQPVGSPLSLECTVEGTSNPNLYWYRQAAGRGLQLLFYSVGIGQISSEVPQNLSASRPQDRQFILSSKKLLLSDSGFYLCAWSLGTGPYEQYFGPGTRLTVT.

This clonotype was seen many times. CDR3 amino acids: CSARSGTGSNQPQHF. The CDR3 coding sequence is TGCAGTGCTAGATCCGGGACAGGGAGCAATCAGCCCCAGCATTTT. The chain joins TRBV20-1 to TRBJ1-5, with TRBD1 identical over 9 bases. V trimming: 2 bases; J trimming: 1 base; junction bases outside the gene matches: 3. Germline V CDR1 and CDR2: DFQATT, SNEGSKA (reference sequence). The CDR3 sequence is 15 residues long.

This clonotype was seen ten or more times. The V call is TRBV20-1, the J call TRBJ1-4, with D possibly matching TRBD1 (6 bases). The CDR3 runs to 14 residues. The V end was cut by 0 bases, the J end by 7 bases, with 12 bases between. Germline V gene sequence: CDR1 DFQATT, CDR2 SNEGSKA (reference sequence). CDR3 nucleotides: TGCAGTGCTAGAGATTGGGGGCGCACTGAAAAACTGTTTTTT. This encodes CSARDWGRTEKLFF.

There are many counts of this clonotype. This chain links TRBV29-1 with TRBJ2-2; the match to TRBD2 covers 8 bases. This CDR3 spans 15 amino acids. V shed 6 bases, J shed 7 bases, and the junction held 13 bases outside the gene matches. Germline assignment: CDR1 SQVTM and CDR2 ANQGSEA. Here the CDR3 reads CSVGGLAGLVGELFF. For the CDR3, the DNA is TGCAGCGTCGGTGGACTAGCAGGCCTAGTCGGGGAGCTGTTTTTT.

As DNA, the CDR3 is TGCGCCAGCAGCAGGGCAGGGGGCGGATCCGGGGAGCTGTTTTTT. Amino acid sequence: CASSRAGGGSGELFF. V gene TRBV5-1 combines with J gene TRBJ2-2; 8 bases fit TRBD1. J was trimmed by 6 bases and V by 4 bases; bases with no gene match: 8. Germline CDR1 reads SGHRS; CDR2 reads YFSETQ. The CDR3 sequence is 15 residues long.

This clonotype was found a few times. Here the CDR3 DNA reads TGTGCCAGCAGCACCCGAACCGGGAGTAGGGCTACTGAGCAGTTCTTC. Translating gives CASSTRTGSRATEQFF. The chain combines TRBV7-2 with TRBJ2-1; the D gene is possibly TRBD2 (6 bases). Trimming cost V 5 bases and J 9 bases, with 23 bases left between them. From germline, CDR1 is SGHTA and CDR2 FQGNSA. The CDR3 consists of 16 residues.

This clonotype occurred a few times. Germline is not matched at one junction end, which may reflect a read error. This chain links TRBV10-3 with TRBJ2-5; D not certain. The CDR3 consists of 12 residues. Germline V gene sequence: CDR1 ENHRY, CDR2 SYGVKD. CDR3 bases: TGTGACATCACCTCGGACGGAGAGACCCAGTACTTC. Amino acid sequence: CDITSDGETQYF.

Turning to this clonotype: This clone may be a read error of a much larger clone one base away. The gene calls are TRBV5-1 and TRBJ1-3; D not resolved. CDR3 length equals 16 residues. The V gene's germline CDR1 is SGHRS and CDR2 YFSETQ. CDR3: CACSLDLLGTGNTIYF. Here the CDR3 DNA reads TGCGCCTGCAGCTTGGATCTTCTGGGGACTGGAAACACCATATATTTT. The whole variable domain, filled in from reference TRBV5-1 and TRBJ1-3, reads KAGVTQTPRYLIKTRGQQVTLSCSPISGHRSVSWYQQTPGQGLQFLFEYFSETQRNKGNFPGRFSGRQFSNSRSEMNVSTLELGDSALYLCACSLDLLGTGNTIYFGEGSWLTVV.

This sequence joins TRBV9 and TRBJ2-5; D perhaps matches TRBD2 (5 bases). The CDR3 is made up of 17 amino acids. Germline values: CDR1 SGDLS, CDR2 YYNGEE. V was clipped by 0 bases and J by 4 bases, with 19 bases between them. The CDR3 DNA reads as TGTGCCAGCAGCGTAGAACCACCTGATGACTATGGAGAGACCCAGTACTTC. Protein sequence: CASSVEPPDDYGETQYF.